This section outlines one T cell receptor beta chain sequence together with its context. Its antigen is still unknown. The data belong to a study of early T cells in non-severe SARS-CoV-2 infection. Study in general: The sequenced material was bulk RNA from unsorted whole blood, and its chains were unpaired.

Study-wide points: VDJdb matches were skewed toward anti-spike CD8 T cell responses.

The CDR3 has 15 residues. The V gene's germline CDR1 is MNHEY and CDR2 SVGAGI. The V gene lost 3 bases and the J gene lost 0 bases, with 12 bases spanning the gap. TCRdb ran MiXCR on the 5' RACE reads and lists one entry per CDR3 protein. The sample holds roughly 80,000 distinct CDR3 sequences, over 12% seen once. The sequenced sample was whole blood. This clonotype was sampled from an adult who was a healthcare worker with PCR-confirmed SARS-CoV-2 infection or an uninfected control (not recorded which). V usage is TRBV6-5 and J usage is TRBJ2-7; TRBD1 might be the D (5 bases). As DNA, the CDR3 is TGTGCCAGCAGTTATGGGCAGGGATACTCCTACGAGCAGTACTTC. It specifies CASSYGQGYSYEQYF.